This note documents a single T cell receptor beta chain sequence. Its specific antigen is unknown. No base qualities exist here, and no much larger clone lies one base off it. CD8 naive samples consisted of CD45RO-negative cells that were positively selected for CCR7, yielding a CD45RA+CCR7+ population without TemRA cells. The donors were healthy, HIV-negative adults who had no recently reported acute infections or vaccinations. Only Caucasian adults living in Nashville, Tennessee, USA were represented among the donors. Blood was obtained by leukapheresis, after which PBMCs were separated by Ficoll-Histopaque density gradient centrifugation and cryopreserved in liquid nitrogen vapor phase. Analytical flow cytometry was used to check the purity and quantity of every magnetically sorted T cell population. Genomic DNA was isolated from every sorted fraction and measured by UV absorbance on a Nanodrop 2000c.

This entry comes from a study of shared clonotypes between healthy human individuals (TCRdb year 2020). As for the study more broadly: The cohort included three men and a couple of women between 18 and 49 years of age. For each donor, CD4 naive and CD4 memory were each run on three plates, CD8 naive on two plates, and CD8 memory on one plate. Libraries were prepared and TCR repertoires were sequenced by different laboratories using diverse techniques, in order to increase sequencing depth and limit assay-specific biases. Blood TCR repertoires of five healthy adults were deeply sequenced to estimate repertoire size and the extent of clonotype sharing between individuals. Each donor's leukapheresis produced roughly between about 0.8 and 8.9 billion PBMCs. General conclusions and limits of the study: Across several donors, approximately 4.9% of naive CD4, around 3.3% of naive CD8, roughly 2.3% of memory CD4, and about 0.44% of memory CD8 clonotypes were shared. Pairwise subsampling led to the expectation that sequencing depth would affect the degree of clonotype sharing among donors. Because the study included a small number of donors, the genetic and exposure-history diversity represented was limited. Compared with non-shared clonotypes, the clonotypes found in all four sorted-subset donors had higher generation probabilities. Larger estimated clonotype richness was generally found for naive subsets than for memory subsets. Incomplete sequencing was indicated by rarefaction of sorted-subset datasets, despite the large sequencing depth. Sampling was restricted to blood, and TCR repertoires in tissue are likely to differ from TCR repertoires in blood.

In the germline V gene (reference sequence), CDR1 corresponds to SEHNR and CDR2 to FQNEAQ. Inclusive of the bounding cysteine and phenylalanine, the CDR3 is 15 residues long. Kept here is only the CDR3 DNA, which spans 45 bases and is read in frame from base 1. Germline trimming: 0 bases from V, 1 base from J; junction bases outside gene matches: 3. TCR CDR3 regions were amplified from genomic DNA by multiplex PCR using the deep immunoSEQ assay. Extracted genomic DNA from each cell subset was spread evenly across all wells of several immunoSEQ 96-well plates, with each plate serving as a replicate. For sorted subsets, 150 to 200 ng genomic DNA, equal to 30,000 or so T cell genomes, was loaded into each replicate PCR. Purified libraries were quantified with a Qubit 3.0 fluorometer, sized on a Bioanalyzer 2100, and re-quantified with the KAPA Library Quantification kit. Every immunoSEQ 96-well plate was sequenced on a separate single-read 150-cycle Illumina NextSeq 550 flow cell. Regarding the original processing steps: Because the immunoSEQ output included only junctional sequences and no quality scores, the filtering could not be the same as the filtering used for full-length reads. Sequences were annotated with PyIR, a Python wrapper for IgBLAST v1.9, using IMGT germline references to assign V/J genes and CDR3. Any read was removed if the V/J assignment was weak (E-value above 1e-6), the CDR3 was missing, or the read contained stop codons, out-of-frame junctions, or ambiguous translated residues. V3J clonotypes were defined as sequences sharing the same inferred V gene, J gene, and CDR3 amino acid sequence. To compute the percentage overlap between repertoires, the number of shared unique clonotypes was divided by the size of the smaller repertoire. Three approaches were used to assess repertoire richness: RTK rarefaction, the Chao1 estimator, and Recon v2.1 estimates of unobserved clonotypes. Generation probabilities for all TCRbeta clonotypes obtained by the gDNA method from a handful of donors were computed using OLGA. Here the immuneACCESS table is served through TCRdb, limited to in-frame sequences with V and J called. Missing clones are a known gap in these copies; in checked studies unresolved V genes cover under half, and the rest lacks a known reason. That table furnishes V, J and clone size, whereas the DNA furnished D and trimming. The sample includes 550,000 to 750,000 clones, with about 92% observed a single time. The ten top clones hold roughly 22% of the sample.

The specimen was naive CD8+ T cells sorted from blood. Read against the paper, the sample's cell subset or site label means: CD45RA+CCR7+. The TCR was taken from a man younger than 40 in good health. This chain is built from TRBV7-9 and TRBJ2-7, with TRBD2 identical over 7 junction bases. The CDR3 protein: CASSLAGGKSYEQYF. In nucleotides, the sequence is TGTGCCAGCAGCTTAGCGGGAGGGAAATCCTACGAGCAGTACTTC.